Given below is one T cell receptor beta chain in context. Repertoires were generated with immunoSEQ multiplex PCR, while TCRdb's copy carries only in-frame clones and drops some. There are around 190,000 clones in the sample; more than 70% occur only once, and roughly a sixth lies in the top ten. The CDR3 runs to 15 residues. Germline V gene data show CDR1 as LGHDT and CDR2 as YNNKEL (reference sequence). V lost 6 bases and J lost 4; bases outside the gene matches: 8. This entry belongs to a study of blood T cell repertoires in COVID-19. Sequencing input: peripheral blood. The TCR sequence derives from a man aged 50 to 59 with COVID-19, enrolled during active disease. V and J are TRBV3-1 (or the pseudogene TRBV3-2) and TRBJ2-1; 8 bases are a match to TRBD2. CDR3 coding DNA: TGTGCCAGCAGGGGTCCGGGACTAGGTTACAATGAGCAGTTCTTC. Its translation is CASRGPGLGYNEQFF.